This TCR beta chain was identified during a study of blood T cell repertoires in COVID-19. Whole-study context: Samples representing acute and convalescent COVID-19 were sourced from the United States, Italy and Spain. PBMCs, B-cell-depleted T cells, or T cells provided the cDNA or gDNA that made up the material.

Original methodology: Reference gene primer amplification in the assay estimated nucleated cell counts. Clones were sequenced by immunoSEQ multiplex PCR, and TCRdb holds only the in-frame ones, with some missing. The DNA was the basis for D and trimming; V, J and clone size are from that table. The sample has around 120,000 clones, roughly nine tenths seen once; the top ten hold roughly 3.7%. The CDR3 loop spans 13 amino acids. Trimming cost V 5 bases and J 4 bases, with 11 bases left between them. Germline CDR1 reads SGHNT; CDR2 reads YENEEA. This chain connects TRBV11-3 to TRBJ1-1; D not resolved. The sequenced sample was peripheral blood. This TCR was recovered from a man between 50 and 59 years old with active COVID-19. CDR3 DNA sequence: TGTGCCAGCAGCCCCCTGGAGAGCACTGAAGCTTTCTTT. Amino acid sequence: CASSPLESTEAFF.